In its sample, the clone carrying this TCR beta chain was seen a few times. A TCRbeta library incorporating unique molecular identifiers was prepared. TCRdb re-called the PCR reads with MiXCR, one entry per CDR3 protein. Of roughly 300,000 distinct CDR3 sequences in the sample, about 9.4% were seen once. The CDR3 consists of 13 residues. Trimming removed 4 bases from V and 8 bases from J, with 15 bases in between. Germline CDR1 reads SGHRS; CDR2 reads YFSETQ. This entry belongs to a study of T-cell reconstitution after alpha-beta-depleted transplantation in children. The chain links TRBV5-1 to TRBJ1-2; D not resolved. This clonotype was obtained from a human donor who donated a stem cell graft to a child with acute lymphoblastic leukemia. The sequences come from PBMCs from the stem cell graft donor, collected from the stem cell graft. The CDR3 loop is CASSPEGPNGYTF. CDR3 in DNA: TGCGCCAGCAGCCCGGAGGGCCCTAACGGCTACACCTTC. Full variable domain (missing parts from reference TRBV5-1 and TRBJ1-2): KAGVTQTPRYLIKTRGQQVTLSCSPISGHRSVSWYQQTPGQGLQFLFEYFSETQRNKGNFPGRFSGRQFSNSRSEMNVSTLELGDSALYLCASSPEGPNGYTFGSGTRLTVV.